The sequence of this TCR beta chain was determined in a study of PD-1 blockade in classical Hodgkin lymphoma. In the study overall: The nivolumab dose that patients received was 3 mg/kg, given intravenously every 2 weeks. Overall study findings and caveats: Similar baseline diversity was found in complete responders and newly diagnosed patients. As was reported, newly diagnosed patients showed lower baseline TCR diversity than healthy donors did.

In germline, CDR1 is MNHEY, CDR2 SMNVEV (reference sequence). The V gene end was trimmed by 6 bases and the J gene end by 2 bases; junction bases not matched to a gene: 6. This CDR3 has 15 amino acids. This clone has just a few counts. Its target is not known. The patients all showed relapse after autologous stem cell transplantation, while their brentuximab vedotin exposure varied. Progressive disease, partial response or complete response was each patient's best response. Generated by immunoSEQ multiplex PCR, the TCRdb table keeps only in-frame clones and is missing some. The profile shows tens of thousands of clones, around two thirds of them singletons.

This clonotype originated in a human donor with classical Hodgkin lymphoma. V gene TRBV27 combines with J gene TRBJ1-5; 8 positions match TRBD1. The sample consisted of peripheral blood mononuclear cells (PBMCs), taken at baseline. This CDR3 reads CASSGQGLGNQPQHF. The CDR3 nucleotides read TGTGCCAGCAGCGGACAGGGTTTAGGCAATCAGCCCCAGCATTTT.